Below, 27 T cell receptor beta chains from the same sample are listed, as sequenced in a study of T cell changes during pregnancy in multiple sclerosis. Generated by immunoSEQ multiplex PCR, the TCRdb table keeps only in-frame clones and is missing some. This table has 80,000 to 95,000 clones, 90% to 95% appearing once. Sequencing was performed on peripheral blood, taken in the second trimester of pregnancy. The receptors come from a female donor with multiple sclerosis, enrolled in a pregnancy study.

This clone is a singleton in its sample. This chain links TRBV20-1 with TRBJ2-1; tentative D call: TRBD2 (5 bases). The CDR3 has 10 amino acids. Per the germline V gene, CDR1 is DFQATT and CDR2 is SNEGSKA (reference sequence). Trimming cost V 3 bases and J 10 bases, with 7 bases left between them. The CDR3 sequence is CSASQREQFF. For the CDR3, the DNA is TGCAGTGCTAGCCAGCGGGAGCAGTTCTTC.

J is TRBJ1-1 and V is TRBV19; D not certain. Trimming shortened V by 6 bases and J by 0 bases, and 14 bases separated the two germline ends. The CDR3 totals 15 residues. Germline loops: CDR1 LNHDA, CDR2 SQIVND (reference sequence). The CDR3 DNA is TGTGCCAGTAGCGCGGGCCAACAGATGAACACTGAAGCTTTCTTT. This gives the protein CASSAGQQMNTEAFF. The full variable domain, completed using reference TRBV19 and TRBJ1-1, is DGGITQSPKYLFRKEGQNVTLSCEQNLNHDAMYWYRQDPGQGLRLIYYSQIVNDFQKGDIAEGYSVSREKKESFPLTVTSAQKNPTAFYLCASSAGQQMNTEAFFGQGTRLTVV.

The sample holds one count of this clone. The rearrangement links TRBV29-1 to TRBJ1-1; D perhaps matches TRBD1 (6 bases). CDR1 and CDR2 (germline): SQVTM, ANQGSEA. V was clipped by 0 bases and J by 14 bases, with 22 bases between them. The length of the CDR3 is 14 residues. The CDR3 reads CSVEEGSSGGPGFF. The CDR3 DNA sequence: TGCAGCGTTGAAGAGGGGTCGTCGGGGGGGCCGGGCTTCTTT.

This chain joins TRBV5-1 and TRBJ2-1; 11 bases match TRBD2. The CDR3 consists of 17 residues. With V trimmed by 4 bases and J by 2 bases, 8 bases remained unmatched. The V gene's germline CDR1 is SGHRS and CDR2 YFSETQ. CDR3 nucleotides: TGCGCCAGCAGCGGGGCCGGGACTAGCGGACCCTACAATGAGCAGTTCTTC. It translates to CASSGAGTSGPYNEQFF.

This clone was picked up one time. The gene calls are TRBV6-6 and TRBJ2-3, with 10 bases lining up with TRBD2. The trim removed 6 bases at V and 9 bases at J, leaving 6 bases unmatched. This CDR3 has 13 residues. Germline V CDR1 and CDR2: MNHNY, SVGAGI (reference sequence). CDR3 residues: CASSPKREGTQYF. The CDR3 DNA reads as TGTGCCAGCAGCCCCAAGCGGGAGGGGACGCAGTATTTT.

The gene calls are TRBV7-2 and TRBJ2-4, with 10 bases aligning to TRBD2. V gave up 1 base and J gave up 5 bases; unmatched junction bases: 2. Germline-derived CDR1 and CDR2 are SGHTA and FQGNSA. The CDR3 contains 15 residues. DNA of the CDR3: TGTGCCAGCAGCTTAGTTCTAGCGGGGGAAAACATTCAGTACTTC. It specifies CASSLVLAGENIQYF.

This chain joins TRBV27 and TRBJ1-2; tentative D call: TRBD1 (6 bases). The CDR3 consists of 15 residues. The V and J ends lost 6 bases and 6 bases respectively, with 20 bases between them. Germline V gene sequence: CDR1 MNHEY, CDR2 SMNVEV (reference sequence). The CDR3 DNA sequence: TGTGCCAGCAGGCCGTACAGGGAATCGCATCATGGCTACACCTTC. Encoded protein: CASRPYRESHHGYTF.

The V gene is TRBV15, the J gene TRBJ2-5, with 10 bases matching TRBD2. This CDR3 contains 16 residues. Losses at the gene ends were 0 bases for V and 0 bases for J; bases not matched to a gene: 1. The germline V gene has CDR1 LNHNV and CDR2 YYDKDF (reference sequence). CDR3 loop: CATSRETSGYQETQYF. The CDR3 DNA reads TGTGCCACCAGCAGAGAGACTAGCGGGTACCAAGAGACCCAGTACTTC.

V and J are TRBV13 and TRBJ1-5; D remains unclear. CDR3 length: 15 residues. Trimming took 0 bases from V and 0 from J, leaving 6 bases between them. The germline gives CDR1 PRHDT, CDR2 FYEKMQ (reference sequence). CDR3: CASSLGGNSNQPQHF. The CDR3 nucleotides read TGTGCCAGCAGCTTAGGCGGGAATAGCAATCAGCCCCAGCATTTT.

This chain connects TRBV29-1 to TRBJ2-1; the match to TRBD2 covers 9 bases. This CDR3 contains 14 residues. The junction had 11 bases not matched to a gene; V was cut back by 7 bases and J by 7 bases. Germline lookup yields CDR1 SQVTM and CDR2 ANQGSEA. The CDR3 sequence is CSAEGLAGVNEQFF. DNA of the CDR3: TGCAGCGCAGAGGGTTTAGCGGGAGTAAATGAGCAGTTCTTC.

The chain combines TRBV19 with TRBJ2-1, with 9 bases lining up with TRBD2. The V gene's germline CDR1 is LNHDA and CDR2 SQIVND (reference sequence). V was pared by 1 base and J by 8 bases, with 0 bases of the junction left unmatched. The CDR3 loop spans 13 amino acids. The CDR3 DNA is TGTGCCAGTAGTATAGGACTAGCGGATGAGCAGTTCTTC. It specifies CASSIGLADEQFF.

The rearrangement joins TRBV28 to TRBJ1-1; TRBD1 aligns across 8 bases. CDR3 length: 13 amino acids. Trimming cost V 6 bases and J 6 bases; bases outside gene matches: 6. Germline V gene sequence: CDR1 MDHEN, CDR2 SYDVKM. CDR3 sequence: CASRHQQGAEAFF. The CDR3, as DNA: TGTGCCAGCAGACATCAACAGGGGGCTGAAGCTTTCTTT.

In the case of this clone: Other DNA sequences in the sample encode the same CDR3. The chain uses TRBV6-1 and TRBJ2-7; tentatively, D is TRBD1 (5 bases). The CDR3 sequence is 12 residues long. Trimming pared 2 bases from V and 3 bases from J, leaving 5 bases between. The germline CDR1 and CDR2 sequences are MNHNS and SASEGT. For the CDR3, the DNA is TGTGCCAGCAGTGAACAGGGCTACGAGCAGTACTTC. Translation: CASSEQGYEQYF.

The V call is TRBV28, the J call TRBJ2-2, with 11 bases identical to TRBD2. CDR1 and CDR2 from the germline V gene are MDHEN and SYDVKM. Trimming cost V 5 bases and J 1 base; bases outside gene matches: 12. The CDR3 extends over 19 amino acids. DNA of the CDR3: TGTGCCAGCAGTCCCTTGACTAGCGGGATCCCCCTGAACACCGGGGAGCTGTTTTTT. Its protein product is CASSPLTSGIPLNTGELFF.

CDR3 nucleotides: TGTGCCAGCAGCTTAGCGCTCGGGTCCGGGGAGCTGTTTTTT. It codes for CASSLALGSGELFF. The chain links TRBV7-9 to TRBJ2-2; D remains ambiguous. Germline V lookup: CDR1 SEHNR, CDR2 FQNEAQ (reference sequence). The CDR3 sequence is 14 residues long. V was shortened by 0 bases and J by 6 bases, with 8 bases between the two germline ends. Combining the CDR3 with reference TRBV7-9 and TRBJ2-2 gives the whole variable domain DTGVSQNPRHKITKRGQNVTFRCDPISEHNRLYWYRQTLGQGPEFLTYFQNEAQLEKSRLLSDRFSAERPKGSFSTLEIQRTEQGDSAMYLCASSLALGSGELFFGEGSRLTVL.

The rearrangement joins TRBV7-9 to TRBJ1-4; 10 bases map to TRBD1. The germline gives CDR1 SEHNR, CDR2 FQNEAQ (reference sequence). The CDR3 extends over 14 amino acids. Losses at the gene ends were 1 base for V and 7 bases for J; bases not matched to a gene: 0. Here the CDR3 DNA reads TGTGCCAGCAGCTTAGGGACAGGGGGTGAAAAACTGTTTTTT. It encodes CASSLGTGGEKLFF.

The J gene is TRBJ2-3, the V gene TRBV4-1; 11 bases line up with TRBD2. Germline V gene data show CDR1 as MGHRA and CDR2 as YSYEKL. V was clipped by 1 base and J by 2 bases; unmatched bases: 8. The length of the CDR3 is 18 residues. The CDR3 region is CASSQGIGTSGDTDTQYF. As DNA, the CDR3 is TGCGCCAGCAGCCAAGGGATAGGGACTAGCGGAGACACAGATACGCAGTATTTT.

This clone was seen a single time. The chain carries TRBV2 and TRBJ2-7; 10 nucleotides line up with TRBD1. The CDR3 is 13 amino acids. J gave up 3 bases and V 8 bases, and 4 bases lay outside the gene matches. Germline CDR1 SNHLY, CDR2 FYNNEI. CDR3 amino acids: CASGRDRGYEQYF. For the CDR3, the DNA is TGTGCCAGCGGCCGGGACAGGGGCTACGAGCAGTACTTC.

The chain joins TRBV15 to TRBJ2-7; TRBD2 matches at 8 bases. V lost 3 bases and J lost 7; bases outside the gene matches: 17. This CDR3 spans 17 amino acids. Germline lookup yields CDR1 LNHNV and CDR2 YYDKDF (reference sequence). This CDR3 is CATSRPSSGIISKEQYF. DNA of the CDR3: TGTGCCACCAGCAGGCCCAGTAGCGGGATCATATCAAAGGAGCAGTACTTC.

J is TRBJ2-7 and V is TRBV4-1, with a possible D match to TRBD1 (5 bases). Germline V lookup: CDR1 MGHRA, CDR2 YSYEKL. The CDR3 contains 11 residues. With 5 bases removed from V and 5 bases from J, the gap between germline ends came to 7 bases. The chain's CDR3 is CASSLGDEQYF. CDR3 bases: TGCGCCAGCAGCTTAGGGGACGAGCAGTACTTC.

The chain couples TRBV27 to TRBJ1-1; 10 positions match TRBD1. The CDR3 covers 14 residues. J gave up 5 bases and V 6 bases, and 6 bases lay outside the gene matches. CDR1 is MNHEY, CDR2 SMNVEV, per germline (reference sequence). CDR3 in amino acids: CASRKPGQGTEAFF. DNA for the CDR3: TGTGCCAGCAGAAAACCGGGACAGGGGACTGAAGCTTTCTTT.

V is TRBV28 and J is TRBJ2-7, with 7 bases identical to TRBD1. Germline V gene data show CDR1 as MDHEN and CDR2 as SYDVKM. CDR3 length equals 12 residues. J was trimmed by 5 bases and V by 8 bases; bases with no gene match: 6. The CDR3 DNA is TGTGCCAGCTTCGACAGGGTCGACGAGCAGTACTTC. Its protein product is CASFDRVDEQYF.

The CDR3 nucleotides are TGTGCCAGCAGCTTAGCGGCAGGGCGGAACGAGCAGTACTTC. Its protein product is CASSLAAGRNEQYF. The rearrangement joins TRBV7-9 to TRBJ2-7; possible D gene TRBD1, 5 bases. The CDR3 is 14 residues long. Germline-derived CDR1 and CDR2 are SEHNR and FQNEAQ (reference sequence). The ends were cut back, 0 bases at V and 5 bases at J, with 11 bases in the middle.

This chain links TRBV6-1 with TRBJ2-7; 8 positions match TRBD1. J was trimmed by 3 bases and V by 9 bases; bases with no gene match: 4. CDR1 and CDR2 (germline): MNHNS, SASEGT. The CDR3 has 12 amino acids. DNA of the CDR3: TGTGCCAGACAGGGGGATGTCTACGAGCAGTACTTC. This translates into CARQGDVYEQYF.

This clone was observed a single time. CDR3 sequence reads: CASSEGTGNDEQFF. The CDR3 bases are TGTGCCAGCAGTGAGGGGACAGGGAATGATGAGCAGTTCTTC. This chain joins TRBV25-1 and TRBJ2-1, with 9 nucleotides matching TRBD1. Looked up from germline, CDR1 is MGHDK and CDR2 is SYGVNS. The CDR3 has 14 amino acids. J gave up 8 bases and V 3 bases, and 5 bases lay outside the gene matches.

The chain joins TRBV10-1 to TRBJ2-3; possibly TRBD1 for D (6 bases). V shed 6 bases and J shed 5 bases, with 12 bases lying between them. The CDR3 length is 13 residues. Germline CDR1 reads WNHNN; CDR2 reads SYGVQD (reference sequence). The CDR3 bases are TGCGCCAGCAGCTTACAGGGCGGAGATACGCAGTATTTT. Translation gives CASSLQGGDTQYF.

V and J are TRBV29-1 and TRBJ2-5; 13 bases align to TRBD2. The CDR3 contains 14 residues. Germline lookup yields CDR1 SQVTM and CDR2 ANQGSEA. V lost 6 bases to trimming and J lost 4 bases; unmatched junction nucleotides: 5. The CDR3: CSVRTSGRGETQYF. CDR3 DNA sequence: TGCAGCGTAAGGACTAGCGGGAGAGGAGAGACCCAGTACTTC. Full variable domain (outside the CDR3, taken from reference TRBV29-1 and TRBJ2-5): SAVISQKPSRDICQRGTSLTIQCQVDSQVTMMFWYRQQPGQSLTLIATANQGSEATYESGFVIDKFPISRPNLTFSTLTVSNMSPEDSSIYLCSVRTSGRGETQYFGPGTRLLVL.